A selection of T cell receptor beta chains follows, all from one sample in a study of control samples from healthy donors and cancer patients. Profiled with immunoSEQ multiplex PCR; TCRdb holds only in-frame clones, not every one. This sample yields roughly 99,000 clones, of which around 80% are seen a single time; about 2% belongs to the top ten. The sequenced sample was blood. All receptors derive from a man between 60 and 75 years old in good health. The conserved cysteine and the conserved F or W are not part of the CDR3 here.

TRBV4-2 | ASSPVGGGLEKLF
TRBV7-8 | ASSPRQGWDQPQH
TRBV6-5 | ASTRDRFFSPLH
TRBV3-1/TRBV3-2 | ASSQDPRYRESKNIQY
TRBV7-8 | ASSSRESGNTIY
TRBV9 | ASSVSPAGNTEAF
TRBV5-1 | ASSYGNTEAF
TRBV15 | ATSRAWQYQPQH
TRBV15 | ATRDTEVAPLH
TRBV19 | ASSITAVGDTEAF
TRBV5-1 | ASSPDQGRYEQY
TRBV19 | ASSIPGQISYGYT
TRBV13 | ASSLGGIETQY
TRBV28 | ASSPGQLYAYTEAF
TRBV3-1/TRBV3-2 | ASSRLGTGGETQY
TRBV4-2 | ASSKGDSRREAF
TRBV3-1/TRBV3-2 | ASSLAGATYEQY
TRBV5-4 | ASSLRTVGNEQF
TRBV6-4 | ASSDGLAAYNEQF
TRBV7-9 | ASSLGDSRRGYT
TRBV6-6 | ASSYDRAGYEQY
TRBV6-5 | ASRFDRGDTEAF
TRBV5-4 | ASSLVHSGFYEQY
TRBV11-2 | ASSLVAGTGNSPLH
TRBV14 | ASSPTGRSYNEQF
TRBV9 | ASSAGDRPYGYT
TRBV7-6 | ASSSTPLDSSGNTIY
TRBV5-1 | ASSLDARNGEAF
TRBV6-5 | ASSRNTGELF
TRBV7-6 | ASSLRRSSYEQY
TRBV7-3 | ASSPLGFGGATDTQY
TRBV4-2 | ASSQDNRGHEKLF
TRBV2 | ASRRDRGEAF
TRBV6-6 | ASSYSPGYNEQF
TRBV2 | ASSESRTGFRREQY
TRBV13 | ASSPPSGRSSYEQY
TRBV5-1 | ASTFQPNQGPGELF
TRBV3-1/TRBV3-2 | ASSHEPLLAQIY
TRBV7-3 | ASRRDLALGTPLH
TRBV30 | AWSVSGRDITYNEQF
TRBV9 | ASSVGTGVGTEAF
TRBV3-1/TRBV3-2 | ASSRVGWDIQY
TRBV10-3 | AISESQDGNQPQH